This T cell receptor beta chain appears in the sequencing data of a study of shared T cell receptors in the human thymus. This CDR3 has 13 residues. Germline assignment: CDR1 SGHDT and CDR2 YYEEEE. Trimming left V 3 bases short and J 1 base short, with 7 bases between. Only in-frame clones appear in the TCRdb table, and some are missing; sequencing was by immunoSEQ multiplex PCR. This table has some 700,000 clones, roughly 88% appearing once. These data were also reused for a study on human thymus T cells. That publication notes: Having corrective surgery for congenital heart defects, healthy Finnish infants were the ones who donated. Corrective heart surgery yielded resections, and these provided the thymus tissue. Within thymic and blood repertoires, V and J gene usage appeared to be biased. Related studies found that unrelated individuals share highly overlapping thymic repertoires.

Sequencing was carried out using thymocytes. The chain is built from TRBV5-6 and TRBJ1-1; D is uncertain. The sequence came from a girl under three years old with a congenital heart defect. The CDR3 reads CASSSLGNTEAFF. The DNA for the CDR3 is TGTGCCAGCAGCTCTCTCGGGAACACTGAAGCTTTCTTT. Full variable domain (remainder filled in from reference TRBV5-6 and TRBJ1-1): DAGVTQSPTHLIKTRGQQVTLRCSPKSGHDTVSWYQQALGQGPQFIFQYYEEEERQRGNFPDRFSGHQFPNYSSELNVNALLLGDSALYLCASSSLGNTEAFFGQGTRLTVV.